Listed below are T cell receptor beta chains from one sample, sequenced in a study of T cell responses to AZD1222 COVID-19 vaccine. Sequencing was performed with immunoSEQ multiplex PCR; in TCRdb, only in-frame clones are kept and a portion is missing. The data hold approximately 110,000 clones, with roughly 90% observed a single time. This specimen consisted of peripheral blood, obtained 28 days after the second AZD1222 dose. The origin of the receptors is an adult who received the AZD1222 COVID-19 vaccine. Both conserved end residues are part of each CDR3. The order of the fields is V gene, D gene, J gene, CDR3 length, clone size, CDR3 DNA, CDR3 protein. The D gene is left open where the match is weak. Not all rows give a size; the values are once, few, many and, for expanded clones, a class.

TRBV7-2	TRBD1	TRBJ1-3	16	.	TGTGCCAGCAGCCCAAGCAGGGGGAGGGCTGGAAACACCATATATTTT	CASSPSRGRAGNTIYF
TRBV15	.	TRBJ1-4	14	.	TGTGCCACCAGCAGAGATAGGGGAGATGAAAAACTGTTTTTT	CATSRDRGDEKLFF
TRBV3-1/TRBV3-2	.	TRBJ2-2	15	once	TGTGCCAGCAGCCAAGGGAGGGGGAACACCGGGGAGCTGTTTTTT	CASSQGRGNTGELFF
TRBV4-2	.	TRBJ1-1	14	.	TGTGCCAGCAGCCAAGATTTGGGTCGAACTGAAGCTTTCTTT	CASSQDLGRTEAFF
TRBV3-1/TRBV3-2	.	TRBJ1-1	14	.	TGTGCCAGCAGCCAGACTGCGGGGGGCACTGAAGCTTTCTTT	CASSQTAGGTEAFF
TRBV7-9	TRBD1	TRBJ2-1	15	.	TGTGCCAGCAGCTCTACATCCGGGACAGCATATGAGCAGTTCTTC	CASSSTSGTAYEQFF
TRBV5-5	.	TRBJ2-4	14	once	TGTGCCAGCAGCTTAAGCGGAGCCAAAAACATTCAGTACTTC	CASSLSGAKNIQYF
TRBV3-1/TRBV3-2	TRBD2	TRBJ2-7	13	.	TGTGCCAGCAGCCTAGCTAGCGGGCACGAGCAGTACTTC	CASSLASGHEQYF
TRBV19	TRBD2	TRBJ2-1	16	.	TGTGCCAGTACTATTGGGTCAGCTAGCGGGAACGATGAGCAGTTCTTC	CASTIGSASGNDEQFF
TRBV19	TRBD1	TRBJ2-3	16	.	TGTGCCAGTAGTAGACAGGGTGGTATAGGCACAGATACGCAGTATTTT	CASSRQGGIGTDTQYF
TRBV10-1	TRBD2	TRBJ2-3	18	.	TGCGCCAGCAGTGATAAACCTAGCGGGGGGGCAAGCACAGATACGCAGTATTTT	CASSDKPSGGASTDTQYF
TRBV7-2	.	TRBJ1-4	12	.	TGTGCCAGCAGCTTAGACGACAAAAAACTGTTTTTT	CASSLDDKKLFF
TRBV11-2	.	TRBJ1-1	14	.	TGTGCCAGCAGCTTATCGAATTTGAACACTGAAGCTTTCTTT	CASSLSNLNTEAFF
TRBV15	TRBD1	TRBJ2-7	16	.	TGTGCCACCAGCAGAGAGGGGACAGCGCTTGCCTACGAGCAGTACTTC	CATSREGTALAYEQYF
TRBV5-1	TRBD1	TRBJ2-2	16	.	TGCGCCAGCAGCCCGGGACAGGGTAATTTTCCCGGGGAGCTGTTTTTT	CASSPGQGNFPGELFF
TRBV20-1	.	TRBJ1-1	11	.	TGCAGTGCTCAAGACAGTAATGAAGCTTTCTTT	CSAQDSNEAFF
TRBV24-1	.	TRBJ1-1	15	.	TGTGCCACCAGTGATGGGGGGGCTATGAACACTGAAGCTTTCTTT	CATSDGGAMNTEAFF
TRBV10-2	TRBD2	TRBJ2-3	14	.	TGCGCCAGCAGGGAGGGACTAGCAGGAGATACGCAGTATTTT	CASREGLAGDTQYF
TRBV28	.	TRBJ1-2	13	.	TGTGCCAGCACAGGCGGGGGGAACTATGGCTACACCTTC	CASTGGGNYGYTF
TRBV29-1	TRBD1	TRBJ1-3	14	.	TGCAGCGTTAGCCGGGACAGCTCTGGAAACACCATATATTTT	CSVSRDSSGNTIYF
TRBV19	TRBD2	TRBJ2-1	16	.	TGTGCCAGTATGGGGGTGGGGTTAGCGGGATACAATGAGCAGTTCTTC	CASMGVGLAGYNEQFF
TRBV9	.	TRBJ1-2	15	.	TGTGCCAGCAGCGTACCCGTTACAGGGCTCGATGGCTACACCTTC	CASSVPVTGLDGYTF
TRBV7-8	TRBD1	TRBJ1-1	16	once	TGTGCCAGCAGCTTTACAGGGGGCTCGCCGAACACTGAAGCTTTCTTT	CASSFTGGSPNTEAFF
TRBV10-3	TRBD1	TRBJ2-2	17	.	TGTGCCATCAGTGAGGCCCCTGGACAGGGGAACACCGGGGAGCTGTTTTTT	CAISEAPGQGNTGELFF
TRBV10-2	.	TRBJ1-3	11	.	TGCGCCAGCAGTGCAGGGAACACCATATATTTT	CASSAGNTIYF
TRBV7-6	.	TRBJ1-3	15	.	TGTGCCAGCAGCTCCGGACAGTTCTCTGGAAACACCATATATTTT	CASSSGQFSGNTIYF
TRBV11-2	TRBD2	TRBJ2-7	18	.	TGTGCCAGCAGCAAGGGGTCCTCCCGGCTAGCGGGGACCTACGAGCAGTACTTC	CASSKGSSRLAGTYEQYF
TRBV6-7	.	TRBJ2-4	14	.	TGTGCCAGCAGTTACCCGACGAGGGCTGTTGTTCTGTACTTC	CASSYPTRAVVLYF
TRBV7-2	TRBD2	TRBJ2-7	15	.	TGTGCCAGCAGCACGAGCAGCGGGGGCTCCTACGAGCAGTACTTC	CASSTSSGGSYEQYF
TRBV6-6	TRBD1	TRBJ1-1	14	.	TGTGCCAGCAGTTACGGACAGGGGAACACTGAAGCTTTCTTT	CASSYGQGNTEAFF
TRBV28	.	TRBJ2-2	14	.	TGTGCCAGCAGTGTCGGACAGAACACCGGGGAGCTGTTTTTT	CASSVGQNTGELFF